This paragraph reports one T cell receptor (beta chain). The antigen is unknown. The data originate from a study of cytomegalovirus exposure and HLA in healthy donors. Study findings and constraints: An ancestry cluster, one associated with Asian ancestry, reportedly showed fewer N-insertions than the approximately 720-donor mean in a later analysis. Judged likely to be a sequencing artifact was a cluster of highly shared sequence variants.

The PCR employed 60 Vbeta primers together with 13 Jbeta primers. Clones were sequenced by immunoSEQ multiplex PCR, and TCRdb holds only the in-frame ones, with some missing. The data hold 180,000 or so clones, with more than 65% observed a single time. The length of the CDR3 is 12 residues. J was trimmed by 15 bases and V by 2 bases; bases with no gene match: 5. Germline V gives CDR1 SGHAT, CDR2 FQNNGV. The sequenced sample was PBMCs. The chain employs TRBV11-2 and TRBJ2-1, with 9 bases aligning to TRBD2. This sequence was found in a male donor in good health and CMV-seronegative. The CDR3 sequence is CASSLPGLAPFF. In nucleotides, the CDR3 is TGTGCCAGCAGCTTACCGGGACTAGCCCCGTTCTTC.